A selection of T cell receptor beta chains follows, all from one sample in a study of CD4 T cells in relation to SARS-CoV-2 and coronaviruses. The method was immunoSEQ multiplex PCR; TCRdb's version includes in-frame clones alone and lacks a portion of them. This table has about 17,000 clones, over 80% appearing once. These receptors lack a known antigen. Sequenced input: CD4+ T cells from PBMCs, cultured in vitro. The source of these receptors is a human donor in good health. The CDR3 runs from the conserved cysteine through the conserved F or W. D genes are given only for firm matches. Only some rows state a clone size, as once, few, many or a class for expanded clones.

j_call	v_call	clone_size	d_call	cdr3_aa	cdr3_nt
TRBJ1-3	TRBV7-8	.	.	CASSFAGLGNTIYF	TGTGCCAGCAGCTTCGCTGGCCTTGGAAACACCATATATTTT
TRBJ2-7	TRBV4-1	.	.	CASSQDPTAISSYEQYF	TGCGCCAGCAGCCAAGACCCCACCGCCATCTCGTCCTACGAGCAGTACTTC
TRBJ2-7	TRBV7-9	.	.	CASSTRGGLGEQYF	TGTGCCAGCAGCACGCGAGGGGGGTTGGGCGAGCAGTACTTC
TRBJ2-3	TRBV7-9	.	.	CASTSIRDLSTDTQYF	TGTGCCAGCACCTCTATCCGGGACCTAAGCACAGATACGCAGTATTTT
TRBJ2-7	TRBV6-6	.	.	CASCDPNYEQYF	TGTGCCAGCTGCGACCCTAACTACGAGCAGTACTTC
TRBJ2-7	TRBV5-1	once	.	CASSSDFGGQYF	TGCGCCAGCAGTTCAGATTTTGGGGGGCAGTACTTC
TRBJ2-7	TRBV2	.	.	CASKGIRYYEQYF	TGTGCCAGCAAGGGAATCAGGTACTACGAGCAGTACTTC
TRBJ1-2	TRBV7-2	.	.	CASSLGDYGYTF	TGTGCCAGCAGCTTAGGAGATTATGGCTACACCTTC
TRBJ2-3	TRBV5-4	.	TRBD1	CASSLYLGQGRDTQYF	TGTGCCAGCAGCTTGTATTTAGGACAGGGGAGAGATACGCAGTATTTT
TRBJ1-2	TRBV18	.	.	CASSRDQEFANYGYTF	TGTGCCAGCTCCAGGGACCAGGAGTTTGCTAACTATGGCTACACCTTC
TRBJ2-7	TRBV7-3	.	TRBD2	CASSPGTSPTNEQYF	TGTGCCAGCAGCCCCGGGACTAGCCCTACTAACGAGCAGTACTTC
TRBJ2-3	TRBV20-1	.	.	CSARLDGTQYF	TGCAGTGCTAGGCTAGACGGTACGCAGTATTTT
TRBJ1-2	TRBV29-1	.	.	CSVEENYGYTF	TGCAGCGTTGAAGAAAACTATGGCTACACCTTC
TRBJ2-7	TRBV4-1	.	.	CASSPPGRYEQYF	TGCGCCAGCAGCCCGCCAGGTCGCTACGAGCAGTACTTC
TRBJ2-7	TRBV5-1	.	.	CASSLVGTTGSYEQYF	TGCGCCAGCAGCTTGGTTGGCACGACAGGCTCCTACGAGCAGTACTTC
TRBJ1-6	TRBV6-5	.	TRBD1	CASSRQGINSPLHF	TGTGCCAGCAGCCGACAGGGCATCAATTCACCCCTCCACTTT
TRBJ1-3	TRBV7-8	.	.	CASSLSVFSGNTIYF	TGTGCCAGCAGCTTATCAGTTTTCTCTGGAAACACCATATATTTT
TRBJ2-1	TRBV11-2	.	TRBD1	CASSLLGQGNHNEQFF	TGTGCCAGCAGCTTATTGGGACAGGGGAACCACAATGAGCAGTTCTTC
TRBJ2-1	TRBV21-1	.	.	CASSIQPGQGGDEQFF	TGTGCCAGCAGCATTCAACCGGGACAGGGAGGCGATGAGCAGTTCTTC
TRBJ2-7	TRBV5-5	.	.	CASSLVGYEQYF	TGTGCCAGCAGCTTGGTTGGTTACGAGCAGTACTTC
TRBJ2-1	TRBV19	.	.	CASSIVQLAPSSYNEQFF	TGTGCCAGTAGTATAGTGCAACTAGCTCCTAGCTCCTACAATGAGCAGTTCTTC
TRBJ2-5	TRBV29-1	.	TRBD1	CSVGGQGGETQYF	TGCAGCGTTGGGGGACAGGGAGGGGAGACCCAGTACTTC
TRBJ1-6	TRBV4-3	.	TRBD1	CASSQTGGGNSPLHF	TGCGCCAGCAGCCAGACAGGGGGCGGTAATTCACCCCTCCACTTT
TRBJ2-7	TRBV7-8	.	.	CASSLKLDYEQYF	TGTGCCAGCAGCTTAAAACTGGACTACGAGCAGTACTTC
TRBJ2-1	TRBV19	.	.	CASSIVARSSYNEQFF	TGTGCCAGTAGTATAGTGGCGCGAAGCTCCTACAATGAGCAGTTCTTC
TRBJ1-2	TRBV18	few	TRBD1	CASSQSVGQGLGGYTF	TGTGCCAGCTCACAGTCCGTGGGACAGGGGTTAGGCGGCTACACCTTC
TRBJ2-7	TRBV19	.	.	CASSIAQIPYEQYF	TGTGCCAGTAGTATAGCCCAAATTCCCTACGAGCAGTACTTC
TRBJ1-1	TRBV7-6	.	TRBD1	CASSSQTGDNLNTEAFF	TGTGCCAGCAGCTCGCAGACAGGGGATAATTTAAACACTGAAGCTTTCTTT
TRBJ1-1	TRBV20-1	.	.	CSARMGAEAFF	TGCAGTGCTAGGATGGGGGCTGAAGCTTTCTTT
TRBJ2-5	TRBV18	.	.	CASSPDNLQETQYF	TGTGCCAGCTCACCAGATAACCTCCAAGAGACCCAGTACTTC
TRBJ2-5	TRBV7-2	.	TRBD2	CASSETQAGGTSRQTQYF	TGTGCCAGCAGCGAAACCCAAGCGGGGGGAACTTCGAGACAGACCCAGTACTTC
TRBJ2-3	TRBV29-1	.	TRBD2	CSATTSGGFTDTQYF	TGCAGCGCCACGACTAGCGGGGGATTCACAGATACGCAGTATTTT
TRBJ1-5	TRBV19	.	.	CASSSSTGYQPQHF	TGTGCCAGTAGTTCCTCAACAGGGTACCAGCCCCAGCATTTT
TRBJ1-5	TRBV2	.	.	CASRPLQAQPQHF	TGTGCCAGTCGCCCCCTACAGGCTCAGCCCCAGCATTTT
TRBJ1-5	TRBV7-2	.	.	CASSSVSENQPQHF	TGTGCCAGCAGCTCTGTCAGTGAAAATCAGCCCCAGCATTTT
TRBJ2-5	TRBV12-3/TRBV12-4	.	TRBD2	CASSSTSGAQYF	TGTGCCAGCAGTTCAACTAGCGGGGCCCAGTACTTC
TRBJ2-3	TRBV12-5	.	.	CASGLIQTSDTQYF	TGTGCTAGTGGTTTGATACAGACTTCGGATACGCAGTATTTT
TRBJ1-3	TRBV30	.	.	CAWSHPGGQAGNTIYF	TGTGCCTGGAGCCACCCGGGGGGGCAGGCCGGAAACACCATATATTTT
TRBJ1-5	TRBV4-1	.	.	CASSQEVPQASYDQPQHF	TGCGCCAGCAGCCAAGAGGTCCCACAGGCATCTTACGATCAGCCCCAGCATTTT
TRBJ1-2	TRBV7-9	few	.	CASSLRENYGYTF	TGTGCCAGCAGCTTGCGGGAGAACTATGGCTACACCTTC
TRBJ1-3	TRBV5-6	.	TRBD1	CASSRTGAQGNTIYF	TGTGCCAGCAGCCGGACAGGGGCGCAGGGAAACACCATATATTTT
TRBJ1-3	TRBV5-1	.	.	CASSFDGNTIYF	TGCGCCAGCAGCTTTGATGGAAACACCATATATTTT
TRBJ2-1	TRBV3-1/TRBV3-2	.	TRBD2	CASSQETLSGPSGRLNEQFF	TGTGCCAGCAGCCAAGAAACACTTTCAGGGCCTAGCGGGCGACTTAATGAGCAGTTCTTC
TRBJ2-7	TRBV5-4	.	.	CASSFAGFEQYF	TGTGCCAGCAGCTTCGCGGGCTTCGAGCAGTACTTC
TRBJ2-2	TRBV6-6	.	.	CASRIGTGNTGELFF	TGTGCCAGCAGGATCGGGACGGGGAACACCGGGGAGCTGTTTTTT
TRBJ2-5	TRBV3-1/TRBV3-2	.	TRBD2	CASSQARRGGPKTQYF	TGTGCCAGCAGCCAAGCACGGCGGGGGGGCCCAAAGACCCAGTACTTC
TRBJ1-2	TRBV18	.	.	CASSPRPGRANYGYTF	TGTGCCAGCTCACCGCGCCCGGGCCGGGCTAACTATGGCTACACCTTC